These T cell receptor beta chains were read from a single sample in a study of shared clonotypes between healthy human individuals. TCRdb's copy holds only in-frame clones and misses some; the assay was immunoSEQ multiplex PCR. This table has hundreds of thousands of clones, roughly 96% appearing once. The sequenced material came from memory CD8+ T cells sorted from blood. Receptor source: a young man in good health. CDR3s include the opening cysteine and the closing phenylalanine or tryptophan. A D gene is named only where the DNA matches it firmly. Some rows have no size entry. The others give once, few or many, or a class for an expanded clone.

D: .; size: once; V: TRBV6-5; length: 11; J: TRBJ1-2; CDR3: CASSPLYGYTF; DNA: TGTGCCAGCAGTCCCCTCTATGGCTACACCTTC
D: .; size: .; V: TRBV10-3; length: 14; J: TRBJ2-3; CDR3: CAISEQQGRGTQYF; DNA: TGTGCCATCAGTGAGCAACAGGGTAGAGGTACGCAGTATTTT
D: .; size: .; V: TRBV15; length: 14; J: TRBJ1-5; CDR3: CATSRDQGRTDQHF; DNA: TGTGCCACCAGCAGAGATCAGGGGAGGACAGACCAGCATTTT
D: TRBD2; size: .; V: TRBV9; length: 13; J: TRBJ2-5; CDR3: CASSVGGYETQYF; DNA: TGTGCCAGCAGCGTGGGGGGGTACGAGACCCAGTACTTC
D: .; size: .; V: TRBV2; length: 15; J: TRBJ2-7; CDR3: CASSEASRRVSEQYF; DNA: TGTGCCAGCAGTGAAGCGAGTCGCAGGGTCTCCGAGCAGTACTTC
D: .; size: .; V: TRBV7-9; length: 17; J: TRBJ2-1; CDR3: CASSLSYGGVRQWEQFF; DNA: TGTGCCAGCAGCTTATCCTACGGGGGAGTACGCCAATGGGAGCAGTTCTTC
D: TRBD1; size: .; V: TRBV7-9; length: 16; J: TRBJ2-1; CDR3: CASSMDREPYYNEQFF; DNA: TGTGCCAGCAGCATGGACAGGGAACCCTACTACAATGAGCAGTTCTTC
D: .; size: .; V: TRBV2; length: 15; J: TRBJ2-1; CDR3: CASSGRGLELFEQFF; DNA: TGTGCCAGCAGTGGACGGGGTCTAGAGCTCTTCGAGCAGTTCTTC
D: .; size: .; V: TRBV29-1; length: 12; J: TRBJ2-7; CDR3: CSVEGPRYEQYF; DNA: TGCAGCGTTGAAGGACCGAGGTACGAGCAGTACTTC
D: TRBD1; size: .; V: TRBV28; length: 15; J: TRBJ2-5; CDR3: CASSFAGQGEETQYF; DNA: TGTGCCAGCAGTTTCGCGGGACAGGGAGAAGAGACCCAGTACTTC
D: .; size: .; V: TRBV5-6; length: 14; J: TRBJ2-7; CDR3: CASLKRASAYEQYF; DNA: TGTGCCAGCCTCAAGAGGGCTAGCGCCTACGAGCAGTACTTC
D: TRBD1; size: .; V: TRBV6-5; length: 15; J: TRBJ2-7; CDR3: CASAEWGTGEYEQYF; DNA: TGTGCCAGCGCAGAATGGGGGACAGGGGAGTACGAGCAGTACTTC
D: .; size: .; V: TRBV7-9; length: 13; J: TRBJ1-1; CDR3: CASSWTVNTEAFF; DNA: TGTGCCAGCAGCTGGACAGTTAACACTGAAGCTTTCTTT
D: TRBD1; size: once; V: TRBV7-9; length: 14; J: TRBJ1-2; CDR3: CASSPWTGSYGYTF; DNA: TGTGCCAGCAGCCCCTGGACAGGGTCCTATGGCTACACCTTC
D: TRBD1; size: .; V: TRBV28; length: 14; J: TRBJ1-5; CDR3: CATRPGTVYQPQHF; DNA: TGTGCCACCCGCCCCGGGACAGTTTATCAGCCCCAGCATTTT
D: .; size: .; V: TRBV6-6; length: 14; J: TRBJ1-2; CDR3: CASSSWGARDGYTF; DNA: TGTGCCAGCAGTTCCTGGGGGGCGAGAGATGGCTACACCTTC
D: .; size: .; V: TRBV13; length: 16; J: TRBJ2-2; CDR3: CASSLEAQANTGELFF; DNA: TGTGCCAGCAGCTTAGAGGCCCAGGCGAACACCGGGGAGCTGTTTTTT
D: .; size: .; V: TRBV5-1; length: 13; J: TRBJ2-2; CDR3: CASSGGLSGELFF; DNA: TGCGCCAGCAGCGGCGGACTATCCGGGGAGCTGTTTTTT
D: TRBD1; size: .; V: TRBV5-4; length: 14; J: TRBJ2-5; CDR3: CASSFSGGEETQYF; DNA: TGTGCCAGCAGCTTCTCAGGGGGAGAAGAGACCCAGTACTTC
D: .; size: once; V: TRBV6-5; length: 13; J: TRBJ2-3; CDR3: CASSYLSTDTQYF; DNA: TGTGCCAGCAGTTATCTTAGCACAGATACGCAGTATTTT
D: .; size: .; V: TRBV7-9; length: 10; J: TRBJ2-1; CDR3: CASSGFEQFF; DNA: TGTGCCAGCAGCGGGTTTGAGCAGTTCTTC
D: .; size: .; V: TRBV6-5; length: 11; J: TRBJ2-2; CDR3: CASRDTGELFF; DNA: TGTGCCAGCAGGGACACCGGGGAGCTGTTTTTT
D: .; size: .; V: TRBV30; length: 14; J: TRBJ2-2; CDR3: CAWSNTWTNGELFF; DNA: TGTGCCTGGAGTAATACCTGGACGAACGGGGAGCTGTTTTTT
D: .; size: once; V: TRBV7-2; length: 15; J: TRBJ1-5; CDR3: CASSFQQGPNQPQHF; DNA: TGTGCCAGCAGCTTTCAACAGGGCCCCAATCAGCCCCAGCATTTT